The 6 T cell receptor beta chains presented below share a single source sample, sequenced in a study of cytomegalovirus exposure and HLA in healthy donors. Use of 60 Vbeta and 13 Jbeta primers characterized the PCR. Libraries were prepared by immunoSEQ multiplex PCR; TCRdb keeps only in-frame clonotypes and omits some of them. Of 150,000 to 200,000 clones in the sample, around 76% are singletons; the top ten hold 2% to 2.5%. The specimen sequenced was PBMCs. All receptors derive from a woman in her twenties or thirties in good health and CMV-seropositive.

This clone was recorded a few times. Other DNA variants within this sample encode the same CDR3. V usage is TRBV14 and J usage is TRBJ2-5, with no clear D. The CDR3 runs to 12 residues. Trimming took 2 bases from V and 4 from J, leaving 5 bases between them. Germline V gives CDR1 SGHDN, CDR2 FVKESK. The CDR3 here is CASSQNRETQYF. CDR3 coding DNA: TGTGCCAGCAGCCAAAACAGAGAGACCCAGTACTTC.

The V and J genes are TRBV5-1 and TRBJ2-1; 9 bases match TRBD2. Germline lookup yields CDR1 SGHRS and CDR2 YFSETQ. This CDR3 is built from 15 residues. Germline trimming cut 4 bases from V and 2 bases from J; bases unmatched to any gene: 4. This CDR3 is CASSGASGAYNEQFF. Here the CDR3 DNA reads TGCGCCAGCAGCGGGGCTAGCGGGGCCTACAATGAGCAGTTCTTC.

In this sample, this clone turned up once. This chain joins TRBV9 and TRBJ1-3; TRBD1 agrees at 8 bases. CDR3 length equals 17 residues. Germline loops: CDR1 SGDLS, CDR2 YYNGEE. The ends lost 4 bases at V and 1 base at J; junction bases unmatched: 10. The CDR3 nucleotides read TGTGCCAGCAGCCTTTTCGGACAGGGTCTGTCTGGAAACACCATATATTTT. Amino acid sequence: CASSLFGQGLSGNTIYF.

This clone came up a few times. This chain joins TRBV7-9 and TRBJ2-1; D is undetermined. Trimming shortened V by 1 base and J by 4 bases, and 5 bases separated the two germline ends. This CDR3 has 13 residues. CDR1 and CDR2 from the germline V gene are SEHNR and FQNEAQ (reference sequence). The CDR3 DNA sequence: TGTGCCAGCAGCTTAGGGAGTTACAATGAGCAGTTCTTC. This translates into CASSLGSYNEQFF. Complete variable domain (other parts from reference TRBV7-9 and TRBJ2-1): DTGVSQNPRHKITKRGQNVTFRCDPISEHNRLYWYRQTLGQGPEFLTYFQNEAQLEKSRLLSDRFSAERPKGSFSTLEIQRTEQGDSAMYLCASSLGSYNEQFFGPGTRLTVL.

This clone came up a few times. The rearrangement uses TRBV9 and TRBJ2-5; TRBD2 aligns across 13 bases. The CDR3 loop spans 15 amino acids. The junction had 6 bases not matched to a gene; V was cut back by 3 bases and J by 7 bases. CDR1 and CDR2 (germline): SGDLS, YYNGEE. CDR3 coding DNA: TGTGCCAGCAGCGGGACTAGCGGGGGTCCGTGGACCCAGTACTTC. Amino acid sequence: CASSGTSGGPWTQYF.

In DNA form, the CDR3 reads TGCGCCAGCAGCCAACGTCGACAGGGGCCCGGTGAAAAACTGTTTTTT. Its protein product is CASSQRRQGPGEKLFF. The chain joins TRBV4-1 to TRBJ1-4, with 8 bases that match TRBD1. With 2 bases clipped from V and 7 bases from J, the junction kept 9 bases outside the gene matches. There are 16 residues in the CDR3. Germline-derived CDR1 and CDR2 are MGHRA and YSYEKL.